A selection of T cell receptor beta chains follows, all from one sample in a study of neoadjuvant anti-PD-1 for oral cavity cancer. Measured with immunoSEQ multiplex PCR; TCRdb has only the in-frame clones, and not every one. The table records tens of thousands of clones, more than 65% of them present only once. This material consisted of PBMCs, taken before nivolumab (anti-PD-1) treatment. The receptors here all came from a person aged 40 to 85 with oral cavity squamous cell carcinoma. The conserved cysteine and the conserved F or W are not part of the CDR3 here. Not every row has a clone size; where given, it reads once, few, many or a size class.

J gene: TRBJ2-3; CDR3 length: 13; clone size: .; V gene: TRBV2; CDR3 protein: ASSAQRGFTDTQY
J gene: TRBJ2-7; CDR3 length: 11; clone size: .; V gene: TRBV6-5; CDR3 protein: ASSARSVGEQY
J gene: TRBJ2-5; CDR3 length: 12; clone size: .; V gene: TRBV7-9; CDR3 protein: ASSLRDFQETQY
J gene: TRBJ1-1; CDR3 length: 12; clone size: .; V gene: TRBV4-1; CDR3 protein: ASSQDWGGTEAF
J gene: TRBJ2-7; CDR3 length: 10; clone size: .; V gene: TRBV18; CDR3 protein: ASSLSENEQY
J gene: TRBJ2-3; CDR3 length: 9; clone size: few; V gene: TRBV29-1; CDR3 protein: SVLRGDTQY
J gene: TRBJ2-3; CDR3 length: 11; clone size: .; V gene: TRBV29-1; CDR3 protein: SVEQRSGADQY
J gene: TRBJ2-5; CDR3 length: 9; clone size: .; V gene: TRBV6-5; CDR3 protein: ASSSRLSQY
J gene: TRBJ2-2; CDR3 length: 15; clone size: .; V gene: TRBV2; CDR3 protein: AGQRGEPTLNTGELF
J gene: TRBJ2-7; CDR3 length: 14; clone size: .; V gene: TRBV6-4; CDR3 protein: ASSTDIESGDYEQY
J gene: TRBJ2-7; CDR3 length: 11; clone size: .; V gene: TRBV29-1; CDR3 protein: SVRTPSSYEQY
J gene: TRBJ1-2; CDR3 length: 9; clone size: once; V gene: TRBV25-1; CDR3 protein: ASSETGGYT
J gene: TRBJ1-6; CDR3 length: 12; clone size: .; V gene: TRBV9; CDR3 protein: ASSVEVPNSPLH
J gene: TRBJ1-1; CDR3 length: 11; clone size: .; V gene: TRBV5-1; CDR3 protein: ASRPTGNTEAF
J gene: TRBJ2-7; CDR3 length: 14; clone size: .; V gene: TRBV27; CDR3 protein: ASRYSGGDRGHEQY
J gene: TRBJ2-2; CDR3 length: 9; clone size: many; V gene: TRBV18; CDR3 protein: ASSPGGELF
J gene: TRBJ2-7; CDR3 length: 12; clone size: .; V gene: TRBV9; CDR3 protein: ASSPIGTSGEQY
J gene: TRBJ2-3; CDR3 length: 13; clone size: .; V gene: TRBV7-2; CDR3 protein: ASSLQRGNTDTQY
J gene: TRBJ1-4; CDR3 length: 12; clone size: .; V gene: TRBV5-4; CDR3 protein: ASSSATGSEKLF
J gene: TRBJ1-3; CDR3 length: 13; clone size: .; V gene: TRBV5-4; CDR3 protein: ASSALDRAGNTIY
J gene: TRBJ2-1; CDR3 length: 14; clone size: .; V gene: TRBV7-6; CDR3 protein: ASSSMGGSSYNEQF
J gene: TRBJ1-5; CDR3 length: 13; clone size: .; V gene: TRBV7-8; CDR3 protein: ASSYHGASNQPQH
J gene: TRBJ2-7; CDR3 length: 15; clone size: .; V gene: TRBV7-8; CDR3 protein: ASSSGTSGSKIYEQY
J gene: TRBJ2-7; CDR3 length: 11; clone size: once; V gene: TRBV5-1; CDR3 protein: ASSLGSSYEQY
J gene: TRBJ1-1; CDR3 length: 15; clone size: .; V gene: TRBV14; CDR3 protein: ASSQNKVWGEWAEAF
J gene: TRBJ1-1; CDR3 length: 13; clone size: few; V gene: TRBV5-4; CDR3 protein: ASSPRGRGNTEAF
J gene: TRBJ1-6; CDR3 length: 12; clone size: .; V gene: TRBV11-2; CDR3 protein: ASSLGQYNSPLH
J gene: TRBJ2-7; CDR3 length: 10; clone size: .; V gene: TRBV11-2; CDR3 protein: ASSTSSYEQY
J gene: TRBJ2-5; CDR3 length: 9; clone size: .; V gene: TRBV7-9; CDR3 protein: ASTIGETQY